This T cell receptor (beta chain) was sequenced in a study of shared clonotypes between healthy human individuals. This CDR3 has 13 amino acids. Germline V gene sequence: CDR1 SGHNT, CDR2 YENEEA. V lost 3 bases and J lost 1, with 6 bases in between. To note about this clone: Other DNA sequences within the sample encode an identical CDR3.

Under the authors' procedure: As immunoSEQ supplied junction-only sequences (without quality scores), filtering differed. Sequenced by immunoSEQ multiplex PCR; TCRdb stores in-frame clones only, minus some. V and J calls and clone size are copied from that table; D and trimming were computed from the DNA. The data show about 490,000 clones, around 85% seen once. Sequenced input: PBMCs. The clonotype was recovered from a woman in her thirties or forties in good health. Some clones in this sample may be carry-over from other donors' samples. The rearrangement links TRBV11-3 to TRBJ1-1; D unresolved. The CDR3 nucleotides read TGTGCCAGCAGCTTCACGGAGAACACTGAAGCTTTCTTT. Residues: CASSFTENTEAFF. Variable domain in full (rest from reference TRBV11-3 and TRBJ1-1): EAGVVQSPRYKIIEKKQPVAFWCNPISGHNTLYWYLQNLGQGPELLIRYENEEAVDDSQLPKDRFSAERLKGVDSTLKIQPAELGDSAVYLCASSFTENTEAFFGQGTRLTVV.